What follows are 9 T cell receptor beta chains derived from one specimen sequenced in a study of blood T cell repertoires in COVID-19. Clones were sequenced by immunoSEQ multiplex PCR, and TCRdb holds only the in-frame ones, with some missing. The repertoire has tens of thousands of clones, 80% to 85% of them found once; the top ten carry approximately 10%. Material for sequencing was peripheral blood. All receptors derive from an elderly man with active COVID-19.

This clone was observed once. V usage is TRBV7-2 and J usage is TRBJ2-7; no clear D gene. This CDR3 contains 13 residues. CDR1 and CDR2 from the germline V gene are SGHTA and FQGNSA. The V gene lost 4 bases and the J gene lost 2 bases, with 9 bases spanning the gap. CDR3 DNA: TGTGCCAGCAGCTCAAGACACACCTACGAGCAGTACTTC. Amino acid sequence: CASSSRHTYEQYF.

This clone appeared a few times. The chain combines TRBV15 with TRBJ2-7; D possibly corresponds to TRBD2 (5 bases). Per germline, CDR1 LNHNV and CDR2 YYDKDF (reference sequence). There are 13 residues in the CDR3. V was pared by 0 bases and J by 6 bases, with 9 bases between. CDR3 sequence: CATSRDPEAEQYF. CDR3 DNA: TGTGCCACCAGCAGAGATCCGGAGGCCGAGCAGTACTTC.

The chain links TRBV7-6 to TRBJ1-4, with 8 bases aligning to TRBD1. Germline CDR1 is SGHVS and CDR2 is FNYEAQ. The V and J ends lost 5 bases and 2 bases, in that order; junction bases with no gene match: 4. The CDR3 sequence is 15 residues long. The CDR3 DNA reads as TGTGCCAGCAGCCCTCGGACAGGGACTAATGAAAAACTGTTTTTT. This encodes CASSPRTGTNEKLFF. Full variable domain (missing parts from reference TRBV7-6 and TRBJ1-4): GAGVSQSPRYKVTKRGQDVALRCDPISGHVSLYWYRQALGQGPEFLTYFNYEAQQDKSGLPNDRFSAERPEGSISTLTIQRTEQRDSAMYRCASSPRTGTNEKLFFGSGTQLSVL.

The CDR3 protein is CASSNDRAGGYTF. CDR3 DNA: TGTGCCAGCAGCAACGACAGGGCGGGCGGCTACACCTTC. The chain employs TRBV27 and TRBJ1-2; 7 positions match TRBD1. The CDR3 covers 13 residues. Germline V gene lookup returns CDR1 MNHEY and CDR2 SMNVEV (reference sequence). V trimming: 6 bases; J trimming: 8 bases; junction bases outside the gene matches: 9.

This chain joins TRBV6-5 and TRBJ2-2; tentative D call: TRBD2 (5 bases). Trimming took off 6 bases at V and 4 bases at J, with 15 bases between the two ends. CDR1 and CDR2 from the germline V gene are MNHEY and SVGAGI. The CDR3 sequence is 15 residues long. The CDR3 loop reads CASSGDLRPTGELFF. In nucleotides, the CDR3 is TGTGCCAGCAGCGGGGATCTTCGGCCCACCGGGGAGCTGTTTTTT.

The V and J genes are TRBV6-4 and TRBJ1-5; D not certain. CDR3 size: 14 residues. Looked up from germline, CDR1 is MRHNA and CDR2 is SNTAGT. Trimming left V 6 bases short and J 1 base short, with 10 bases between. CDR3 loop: CASRPGLSNQPQHF. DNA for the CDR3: TGTGCCAGCAGGCCCGGGTTGAGCAATCAGCCCCAGCATTTT.

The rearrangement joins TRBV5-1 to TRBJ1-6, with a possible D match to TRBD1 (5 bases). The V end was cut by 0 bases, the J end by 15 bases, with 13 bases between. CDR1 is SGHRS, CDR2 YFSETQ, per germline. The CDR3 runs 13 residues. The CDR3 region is CASSLVGREGLHF. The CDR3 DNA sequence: TGCGCCAGCAGCTTGGTTGGCAGGGAGGGCCTCCACTTT.

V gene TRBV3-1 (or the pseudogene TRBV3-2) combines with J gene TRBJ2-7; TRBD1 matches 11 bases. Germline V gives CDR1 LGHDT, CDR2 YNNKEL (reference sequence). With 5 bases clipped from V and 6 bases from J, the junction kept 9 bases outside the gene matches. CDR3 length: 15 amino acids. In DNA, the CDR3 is TGTGCCAGCAGCTCCGGGACAGGGGGAAGAGGCGAGCAGTACTTC. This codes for CASSSGTGGRGEQYF.

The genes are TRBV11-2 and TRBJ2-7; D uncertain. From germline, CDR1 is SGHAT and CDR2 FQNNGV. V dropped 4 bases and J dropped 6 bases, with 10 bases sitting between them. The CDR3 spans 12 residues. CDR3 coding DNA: TGTGCCAGCAGCTCAAGAGATCGCGAGCAGTACTTC. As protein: CASSSRDREQYF.